Following are 2 T cell receptor beta chains from one sample sequenced in a study of blood T cell repertoires in COVID-19. The repertoire was sequenced with immunoSEQ multiplex PCR; TCRdb's copy has only in-frame clones and lacks some. The table has under 400,000 clones, roughly 90% seen once. What was sequenced was peripheral blood. Receptors originate from an older woman with COVID-19, enrolled during active disease.

The rearrangement joins TRBV19 to TRBJ1-2; weak D call: TRBD1 (5 bases). V was clipped by 7 bases and J by 4 bases, with 16 bases between them. Looked up from germline, CDR1 is LNHDA and CDR2 is SQIVND (reference sequence). The CDR3 sequence is 14 residues long. In nucleotides, the CDR3 is TGTGCCAGTACACCGAGAGGACAAATCTATGGCTACACCTTC. Amino acid sequence: CASTPRGQIYGYTF.

This clone was picked up one time. This chain connects TRBV19 to TRBJ1-2, with TRBD1 matching 10 bases. The CDR3 is made up of 15 amino acids. Per the germline V gene, CDR1 is LNHDA and CDR2 is SQIVND (reference sequence). J gave up 7 bases and V 6 bases, and 11 bases lay outside the gene matches. The CDR3 DNA follows: TGTGCCAGTAGCCTATCCGGGACAGGGGCAACTGGCTACACCTTC. It encodes CASSLSGTGATGYTF.